This is a list of T cell receptor beta chains from one sample in a study of blood T cell repertoires in COVID-19. Generated by immunoSEQ multiplex PCR, the TCRdb table keeps only in-frame clones and is missing some. The data contain 150,000 to 200,000 clones, roughly 81% of them singletons. Sample: peripheral blood. All receptors come from a woman older than 75 with COVID-19, enrolled during active disease. The CDR3 runs from the conserved cysteine through the conserved F or W. The D gene is left open where the match is weak. Clone size is stated in some rows and not others, as once, few, many or a class when expanded.

D	V	size	J	CDR3	DNA
-	TRBV6-5	-	TRBJ1-1	CASRDGQREAFF	TGTGCCAGCAGAGACGGACAGCGTGAAGCTTTCTTT
-	TRBV6-6	few	TRBJ1-1	CASSFSPGLTNTEAFF	TGTGCCAGCAGTTTCTCTCCGGGACTGACGAACACTGAAGCTTTCTTT
TRBD2	TRBV24-1	-	TRBJ2-1	CATSDAPGTRGEKGQFF	TGTGCCACCAGTGATGCCCCCGGGACTAGGGGAGAAAAAGGGCAGTTCTTC
TRBD1	TRBV2	-	TRBJ1-5	CASRKQGASNQPQHF	TGTGCCAGCAGAAAACAGGGGGCGAGCAATCAGCCCCAGCATTTT
-	TRBV19	-	TRBJ1-5	CASSIPETGQPQHF	TGTGCCAGTAGTATTCCCGAGACGGGTCAGCCCCAGCATTTT
-	TRBV27	once	TRBJ1-4	CASSLSMGGVPGLNEKLFF	TGTGCCAGCAGTTTATCGATGGGAGGAGTCCCAGGCCTTAATGAAAAACTGTTTTTT
TRBD1	TRBV27	-	TRBJ2-7	CASSLHRGSYEQYF	TGTGCCAGCAGTCTTCACAGGGGCTCCTACGAGCAGTACTTC
-	TRBV27	-	TRBJ1-6	CASSWDKRSYNSPLHF	TGTGCCAGCAGTTGGGACAAACGCTCCTATAATTCACCCCTCCACTTT
TRBD1	TRBV27	once	TRBJ1-6	CASSSTGVGNSPLHF	TGTGCCAGCAGTTCGACAGGGGTGGGTAATTCACCCCTCCACTTT
TRBD1	TRBV6-2/TRBV6-3	-	TRBJ2-3	CASSRTGTDTQYF	TGTGCCAGCAGCCGGACAGGGACAGATACGCAGTATTTT
TRBD1	TRBV7-9	few	TRBJ1-6	CASSPPGQGISPLHF	TGTGCCAGCAGCCCCCCCGGACAGGGGATTTCACCCCTCCACTTT
TRBD1	TRBV10-3	-	TRBJ1-5	CATSPGTGTVLNQPQHF	TGTGCCACCTCCCCGGGGACCGGGACAGTGCTCAATCAGCCCCAGCATTTT
TRBD1	TRBV4-1	few	TRBJ2-6	CASSQESGGYSGANVLTF	TGCGCCAGCAGCCAAGAGTCAGGGGGTTACTCTGGGGCCAACGTCCTGACTTTC
TRBD2	TRBV10-1	-	TRBJ2-2	CACGRHGTRGLGELFF	TGCGCCTGTGGGAGGCACGGGACTAGGGGGTTGGGGGAGCTGTTTTTT
TRBD2	TRBV4-2	-	TRBJ2-7	CASSRAGEVNEQYF	TGTGCCAGCAGCCGAGCGGGAGAGGTTAACGAGCAGTACTTC
TRBD1	TRBV2	-	TRBJ1-6	CASSEGQGFSPLHF	TGTGCCAGCAGTGAGGGACAGGGATTTTCACCCCTCCACTTT
TRBD1	TRBV5-1	-	TRBJ1-3	CASSSGQGASGNTIYF	TGCGCCAGCAGCTCGGGACAGGGGGCGTCAGGAAACACCATATATTTT
-	TRBV6-2/TRBV6-3	-	TRBJ2-1	CASSYDLGVKFF	TGTGCCAGCAGTTACGACCTAGGGGTAAAGTTCTTC
TRBD2	TRBV19	-	TRBJ2-3	CASSMIVGRETDTQYF	TGTGCCAGTAGTATGATCGTAGGGCGGGAGACCGATACGCAGTATTTT
TRBD1	TRBV6-2/TRBV6-3	-	TRBJ2-6	CASSVGDRVSGANVLTF	TGTGCCAGCAGCGTAGGGGACAGGGTCTCTGGGGCCAACGTCCTGACTTTC
-	TRBV5-4	-	TRBJ2-3	CASSPRTSTDTQYF	TGTGCCAGCAGCCCACGCACTAGCACAGATACGCAGTATTTT
TRBD1	TRBV2	-	TRBJ1-1	CASSRTGWDTEAFF	TGTGCCAGCAGCCGGACAGGTTGGGACACTGAAGCTTTCTTT
-	TRBV4-1	medium-sized	TRBJ1-3	CASSHVGQLLGGNTIYF	TGCGCCAGCAGCCACGTAGGACAGCTGCTGGGAGGAAACACCATATATTTT
TRBD1	TRBV27	-	TRBJ1-5	CASSAVTGKAQPQHF	TGTGCCAGCAGTGCCGTGACAGGGAAGGCTCAGCCCCAGCATTTT
-	TRBV5-4	-	TRBJ2-7	CASSLVTGDEQYF	TGTGCCAGCAGCTTGGTAACAGGCGACGAGCAGTACTTC